These 27 T cell receptor beta chains originate from one sample sequenced in a study of Tregs in tolerant kidney transplant recipients. Measured with immunoSEQ multiplex PCR; TCRdb has only the in-frame clones, and not every one. The data hold some 90,000 clones, with around 94% observed a single time. The source material was CD8+ T cells from blood. The receptors shown here come from a human donor in good health.

V is TRBV21-1 and J is TRBJ2-5; the D segment call TRBD2 is taken from the table without a DNA check. TRBV21-1 is an annotated pseudogene. The length of the CDR3 is 15 residues. CDR3 DNA: TGTGCCAGCAGACACGATGTGAGCGAGTCGGAGACCCAGTACTTC. Its protein is CASRHDVSESETQYF.

The chain uses TRBV19 and TRBJ2-7; D not certain. The CDR3 runs 14 residues. Germline values: CDR1 LNHDA, CDR2 SQIVND (reference sequence). V was shortened by 5 bases and J by 2 bases, with 13 bases between the two germline ends. The CDR3 nucleotides read TGTGCCAGTAGTCAGACCATCGGTCCCTACGAGCAGTACTTC. Its protein product is CASSQTIGPYEQYF.

This clone has only one observation. The chain employs TRBV4-1 and TRBJ1-3, with 9 bases aligning to TRBD1. Unmatched junction bases numbered 16, after V lost 4 bases and J lost 3 bases. The CDR3 has 19 residues. Germline-derived CDR1 and CDR2 are MGHRA and YSYEKL. CDR3 residues: CASSPRIYGTGKFGNTIYF. The CDR3 DNA reads TGCGCCAGCAGCCCAAGGATTTATGGGACAGGGAAGTTTGGAAACACCATATATTTT.

This sequence joins TRBV27 and TRBJ2-5; 8 bases match TRBD1. Germline lookup yields CDR1 MNHEY and CDR2 SMNVEV (reference sequence). The CDR3 loop spans 17 amino acids. V was clipped by 5 bases and J by 1 base; unmatched bases: 12. CDR3 protein: CASSATRQGRFQETQYF. CDR3 in DNA: TGTGCCAGCAGTGCAACCAGACAGGGGAGATTCCAAGAGACCCAGTACTTC.

J is TRBJ2-4 and V is TRBV5-4, with 7 bases that match TRBD2. Per germline, CDR1 SGHNT and CDR2 YYREEE (reference sequence). With V trimmed by 4 bases and J by 6 bases, 7 bases remained unmatched. This CDR3 has 14 residues. CDR3 residues: CASSTDGGINIQYF. CDR3 DNA: TGTGCCAGCAGCACTGACGGGGGGATAAACATTCAGTACTTC.

The genes are TRBV27 and TRBJ2-1; TRBD2 matches 7 bases. V gave up 7 bases and J gave up 10 bases; unmatched junction bases: 10. CDR1 and CDR2 from the germline V gene are MNHEY and SMNVEV (reference sequence). This CDR3 is 13 amino acids long. The CDR3: CASTLGGGKEQFF. The CDR3 coding sequence is TGTGCCAGCACCCTGGGGGGGGGTAAGGAGCAGTTCTTC.

The rearrangement links TRBV6-4 to TRBJ2-3, with TRBD2 as a possible D gene (5 bases). This CDR3 is 17 amino acids long. The germline CDR1 and CDR2 sequences are MRHNA and SNTAGT. V dropped 0 bases and J dropped 3 bases, with 16 bases sitting between them. The CDR3 region has the DNA TGTGCCAGCAGTGACTCGAGTGGGTCGGGATGGACAGATACGCAGTATTTT. Its protein product is CASSDSSGSGWTDTQYF.

V and J are TRBV11-3 and TRBJ2-3; no definite D call. Trimming removed 5 bases at V and 4 bases at J, with 13 bases between. Germline V gives CDR1 SGHNT, CDR2 YENEEA. This CDR3 contains 14 residues. The CDR3 is CASSPRLDPDTQYF. CDR3 bases: TGTGCCAGCAGCCCCCGGTTGGATCCAGATACGCAGTATTTT.

V and J are TRBV6-6 and TRBJ1-1; D possibly corresponds to TRBD1 (6 bases). V was shortened by 6 bases and J by 11 bases, with 19 bases between the two germline ends. The CDR3 has 13 amino acids. From germline, CDR1 is MNHNY and CDR2 SVGAGI (reference sequence). The CDR3 sequence: CASRNREPKVAFF. CDR3 sequence (DNA): TGTGCCAGCAGGAACAGGGAACCGAAGGTGGCTTTCTTT.

The chain couples TRBV9 to TRBJ2-1; D is possibly TRBD1 (6 bases). Germline-derived CDR1 and CDR2 are SGDLS and YYNGEE. The CDR3 extends over 14 amino acids. V shed 3 bases and J shed 4 bases, with 11 bases lying between them. DNA of the CDR3: TGTGCCAGCAGCGAGGAGGACAGTTACAATGAGCAGTTCTTC. Protein: CASSEEDSYNEQFF.

The chain recombines TRBV10-1 with TRBJ2-3; possible D gene TRBD2, 5 bases. This CDR3 has 11 residues. The V gene's germline CDR1 is WNHNN and CDR2 SYGVQD (reference sequence). Trimming took 7 bases from V and 11 from J, leaving 13 bases between them. CDR3 in DNA: TGCGCCAGCACCTTACGGACTGAGCAGTATTTT. Encoded protein: CASTLRTEQYF.

The V call is TRBV7-9, the J call TRBJ2-2; 9 positions agree with TRBD1. Germline values: CDR1 SEHNR, CDR2 FQNEAQ (reference sequence). CDR3 size: 16 residues. V was pared by 9 bases and J by 3 bases, with 11 bases of the junction left unmatched. This CDR3 is CASPLTGTGYTGELFF. Here the CDR3 DNA reads TGTGCCAGTCCCCTAACCGGGACAGGGTACACCGGGGAGCTGTTTTTT.

V and J are TRBV13 and TRBJ2-3; TRBD1 matches at 9 bases. There are 16 residues in the CDR3. Germline CDR1 PRHDT, CDR2 FYEKMQ (reference sequence). V shed 2 bases, J shed 3 bases, and the junction held 6 bases outside the gene matches. The CDR3, as DNA: TGTGCCAGCAGCTTACGCACAGGGGGCGGGACAGATACGCAGTATTTT. Protein product: CASSLRTGGGTDTQYF.

This chain uses TRBV4-2 with TRBJ2-1, with a possible D match to TRBD2 (6 bases). CDR3 length: 15 amino acids. V gave up 4 bases and J gave up 4 bases, with 14 bases separating them. Germline-derived CDR1 and CDR2 are LGHNA and YNFKEQ. The CDR3 region has the DNA TGTGCCAGCAGCCCGCGGGACTTATTTTACAATGAGCAGTTCTTC. Translated: CASSPRDLFYNEQFF.

The chain uses TRBV9 and TRBJ1-2, with TRBD1 matching over 7 bases. CDR1 is SGDLS and CDR2 is YYNGEE in the germline V gene. CDR3 length: 15 amino acids. The V gene end was trimmed by 3 bases and the J gene end by 3 bases; junction bases not matched to a gene: 8. CDR3 DNA sequence: TGTGCCAGCAGCGGAAATAGACAGGGACACTATGGCTACACCTTC. Encoded protein: CASSGNRQGHYGYTF.

The rearrangement joins TRBV23-1 to TRBJ2-1; the match to TRBD2 covers 8 bases. TRBV23-1 is assigned to the ORF class and has an uncertain function. This CDR3 comprises 20 residues. V was clipped by 0 bases and J by 2 bases; unmatched bases: 15. CDR3 nucleotides: TGCGCCAGCAGTCAATCATCCCCCTGTATGGCGGGAGGCCCCTACAATGAGCAGTTCTTC. It specifies CASSQSSPCMAGGPYNEQFF.

The J gene is TRBJ2-7, the V gene TRBV29-1, with D tentatively TRBD1 (5 bases). The germline gives CDR1 SQVTM, CDR2 ANQGSEA. Between the trimmed V and J ends, which lost 5 bases and 3 bases, there was a span of 11 bases. The CDR3 covers 12 residues. The CDR3 DNA reads TGCAGCGTTATGGTAGGGGACTACGAGCAGTACTTC. This sequence encodes CSVMVGDYEQYF.

The chain uses TRBV5-4 and TRBJ2-7, with D perhaps TRBD2 (5 bases). The V gene's germline CDR1 is SGHNT and CDR2 YYREEE (reference sequence). Trimming removed 4 bases from V and 4 bases from J, with 9 bases in between. CDR3 size: 12 residues. The CDR3 protein is CASSLGNYEQYF. The CDR3 DNA follows: TGTGCCAGCAGCCTCGGGAATTACGAGCAGTACTTC.

This chain links TRBV27 with TRBJ2-7, with D unclear. Germline V gives CDR1 MNHEY, CDR2 SMNVEV (reference sequence). V lost 0 bases to trimming and J lost 1 base, with 22 bases between them. The CDR3 runs to 19 residues. The DNA for the CDR3 is TGTGCCAGCAGTTTATCGGGTCGGTCGCCCCTCACTGCTTCCTACGAGCAGTACTTC. It encodes CASSLSGRSPLTASYEQYF.

This clone showed up just once. The rearrangement joins TRBV2 to TRBJ2-7; D might be TRBD1 (6 bases). Germline assignment: CDR1 SNHLY and CDR2 FYNNEI. Between the trimmed V and J ends, which lost 3 bases and 11 bases, there was a span of 17 bases. This CDR3 contains 13 residues. The CDR3 protein is CASSDPFGQYKYF. The DNA for the CDR3 is TGTGCCAGCAGTGATCCCTTCGGACAGTATAAGTACTTC. The variable domain in full, with the rest retrieved from reference TRBV2 and TRBJ2-7, is EPEVTQTPSHQVTQMGQEVILRCVPISNHLYFYWYRQILGQKVEFLVSFYNNEISEKSEIFDDQFSVERPDGSNFTLKIRSTKLEDSAMYFCASSDPFGQYKYFGPGTRLTVT.

The chain uses TRBV30 and TRBJ2-7; the D gene could be TRBD1 or TRBD2 (5 bases each). Per germline, CDR1 GTSNPN and CDR2 SVGIG (reference sequence). The CDR3 has 15 residues. Trimming removed 2 bases at V and 6 bases at J, with 20 bases between. The CDR3 region has the DNA TGTGCCTGGAGTTCCCGGGGACCACTTCTCGTCGAGCAGTACTTC. Its protein product is CAWSSRGPLLVEQYF.

This chain links TRBV7-9 with TRBJ2-1; D gene ambiguous. The CDR3 totals 14 residues. Germline V gene lookup returns CDR1 SEHNR and CDR2 FQNEAQ (reference sequence). Trimming removed 1 base at V and 5 bases at J, with 9 bases between. DNA of the CDR3: TGTGCCAGCAGCTTAGGAGGTCTCAACAATGAGCAGTTCTTC. Its protein product is CASSLGGLNNEQFF.

The chain is built from TRBV15 and TRBJ1-3; no clear D. The CDR3 is 16 amino acids. Germline-derived CDR1 and CDR2 are LNHNV and YYDKDF (reference sequence). Trimming shortened V by 0 bases and J by 1 base, and 10 bases separated the two germline ends. DNA of the CDR3: TGTGCCACCAGCAGAGATTGGTCACCTTCTGGAAACACCATATATTTT. Protein: CATSRDWSPSGNTIYF.

This clone is a singleton in its sample. The chain carries TRBV19 and TRBJ1-5; no reliable D call. Trimming removed 3 bases from V and 0 bases from J, with 9 bases in between. The CDR3 covers 15 residues. The germline gives CDR1 LNHDA, CDR2 SQIVND (reference sequence). CDR3 sequence (DNA): TGTGCCAGTAGTATTGGAGGTTATAGCAATCAGCCCCAGCATTTT. This codes for CASSIGGYSNQPQHF.

For the CDR3, the DNA is TGTGCCATTACGGGACCGACTGCTAACTATGGCTACACCTTC. The encoded protein is CAITGPTANYGYTF. The V call is TRBV6-1, the J call TRBJ1-2; a possible D gene is TRBD1 (5 bases). Trimming took 10 bases from V and 0 from J, leaving 15 bases between them. The CDR3 runs to 14 residues. Per the germline V gene, CDR1 is MNHNS and CDR2 is SASEGT.

J is TRBJ2-5 and V is TRBV6-5; 7 positions agree with TRBD1. The CDR3 length is 15 residues. V lost 2 bases and J lost 3; bases outside the gene matches: 6. Germline CDR1 and CDR2: MNHEY and SVGAGI. The CDR3: CASSYLTTGEETQYF. DNA of the CDR3: TGTGCCAGCAGTTACCTCACTACAGGGGAAGAGACCCAGTACTTC.

This chain connects TRBV5-4 to TRBJ2-7, with D perhaps being TRBD1 or TRBD2 (5 bases each). V lost 3 bases, J lost 3 bases, and 13 bases lay in between. The V gene's germline CDR1 is SGHNT and CDR2 YYREEE (reference sequence). This CDR3 region has 14 residues. The CDR3 DNA reads as TGTGCCAGCAGCTCAAACCGGGACGTCTACGAGCAGTACTTC. As protein: CASSSNRDVYEQYF.